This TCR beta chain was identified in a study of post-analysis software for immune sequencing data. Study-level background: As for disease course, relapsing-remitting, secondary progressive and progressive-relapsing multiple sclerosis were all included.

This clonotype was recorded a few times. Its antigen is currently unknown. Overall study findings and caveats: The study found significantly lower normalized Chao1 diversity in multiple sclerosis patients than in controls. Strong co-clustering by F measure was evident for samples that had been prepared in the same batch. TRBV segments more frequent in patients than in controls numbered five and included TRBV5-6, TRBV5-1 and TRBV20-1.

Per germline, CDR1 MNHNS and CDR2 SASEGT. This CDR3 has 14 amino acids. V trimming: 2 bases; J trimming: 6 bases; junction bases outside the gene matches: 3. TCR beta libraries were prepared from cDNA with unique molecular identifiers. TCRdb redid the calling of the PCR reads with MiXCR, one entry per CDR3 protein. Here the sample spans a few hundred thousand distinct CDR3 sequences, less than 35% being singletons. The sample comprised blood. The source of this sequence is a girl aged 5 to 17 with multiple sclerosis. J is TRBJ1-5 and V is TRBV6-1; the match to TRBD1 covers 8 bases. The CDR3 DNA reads TGTGCCAGCAGTGAATCGACAGGGGTTCAGCCCCAGCATTTT. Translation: CASSESTGVQPQHF.